These 10 T cell receptor beta chains came from one sample sequenced in a study of blood T cells in healthy people across ages. The second PCR ran about 6 to 11 cycles with a sample-barcoded 5' primer and J-beta primers. TCRdb ran MiXCR on the 5' RACE reads and lists one entry per CDR3 protein. The data show under 800,000 distinct CDR3 sequences, roughly 21% seen once. The specimen was blood. The receptors here all came from a man between 65 and 85 years old in good health.

The chain uses TRBV7-9 and TRBJ2-2; 8 bases align to TRBD2. The CDR3 spans 17 residues. Looked up from germline, CDR1 is SEHNR and CDR2 is FQNEAQ (reference sequence). Trimming took 5 bases from V and 4 from J; bases not matched to a gene: 12. DNA for the CDR3: TGTGCCAGCAGCCAGGATCCGGGGGGGCTTATCACCGGGGAGCTGTTTTTT. As protein: CASSQDPGGLITGELFF.

A few counts support this clonotype. The chain couples TRBV4-3 to TRBJ2-7; D unclear. V gave up 1 base and J gave up 6 bases, with 10 bases separating them. This CDR3 spans 13 amino acids. Germline assignment: CDR1 LGHNA and CDR2 YSLEER. DNA for the CDR3: TGCGCCAGCAGCCAAGTTATAGGGCCCGAGCAGTACTTC. The encoded protein is CASSQVIGPEQYF.

As for this clonotype: Here the CDR3 omits its conserved ending phenylalanine or tryptophan, so a read error is the likely source. Because the CDR3's place on the DNA is in doubt, the DNA is left out and the CDR3 is given as listed by TCRdb. The chain links TRBV21-1 to TRBJ2-4. TRBV21-1 counts as a pseudogene. The CDR3 sequence runs 10 residues, both termini included. This CDR3 reads CASSKADIFL.

As for this clonotype: A read error may account for a junction end that differs from germline. The chain employs TRBV7-7 and TRBJ2-2, with TRBD2 matching over 7 bases. The CDR3 runs 15 residues. Germline assignment: CDR1 SSHAT and CDR2 FNYEAQ (reference sequence). Here the CDR3 DNA reads TGTGCTAGCAGTCCCGTACTAGCGACCACCGGGGAGCTGTTTTTT. It specifies CASSPVLATTGELFF.

The J gene is TRBJ2-7, the V gene TRBV7-9, with a tentative D call TRBD1 (5 bases). Germline CDR1 and CDR2: SEHNR and FQNEAQ (reference sequence). Trimming stripped 5 bases from V and 3 bases from J, with 11 bases between. The CDR3 has 13 residues. The CDR3 is CASSPQDLYEQYF. The CDR3 coding sequence is TGTGCCAGCAGCCCACAGGATCTCTACGAGCAGTACTTC.

This clonotype was detected a few times. V gene TRBV7-2 combines with J gene TRBJ2-5; weak D call: TRBD1 (6 bases). Trimming left V 1 base short and J 4 bases short, with 16 bases between. The CDR3 loop spans 16 amino acids. Looked up from germline, CDR1 is SGHTA and CDR2 is FQGNSA. In nucleotides, the CDR3 is TGTGCCAGCAGCTTAGTTGCAGGGGAGACGTCAGAGACCCAGTACTTC. Translating gives CASSLVAGETSETQYF.

This clonotype was seen a handful of times. The conserved closing phenylalanine or tryptophan is absent in this CDR3, likely reflecting a read error. This chain links TRBV6-2 or TRBV6-3 with TRBJ2-4; 7 bases align to TRBD1. Unmatched junction bases numbered 8, after V lost 6 bases and J lost 3 bases. From germline, CDR1 is MNHEY and CDR2 SVGEGT. This CDR3 has 15 residues. Here the CDR3 DNA reads TGTGCCAGCAGCCGGGACAGCCCTCTCAAAAACATTCAGTACCTC. Amino acids: CASSRDSPLKNIQYL.

This clonotype was seen many times. The genes are TRBV27 and TRBJ1-2; 8 positions agree with TRBD1. Trimming at V came to 5 bases and at J to 2 bases, leaving 4 bases not matched to a gene. The germline CDR1 and CDR2 sequences are MNHEY and SMNVEV (reference sequence). CDR3 size: 14 residues. DNA of the CDR3: TGTGCCAGCAGTCCGGGACAGGCCAACTATGGCTACACCTTC. Translated: CASSPGQANYGYTF.

The CDR3 spells CASSVGGAFYEQYF. CDR3 DNA sequence: TGTGCCAGCAGCGTAGGTGGGGCGTTCTACGAGCAGTACTTC. The chain carries TRBV9 and TRBJ2-7, with TRBD1 as a possible D gene (5 bases). Germline CDR1 and CDR2: SGDLS and YYNGEE. V shed 0 bases and J shed 3 bases, with 10 bases lying between them. The CDR3 is 14 residues long.

The gene calls are TRBV6-2 or TRBV6-3 and TRBJ2-7; 9 bases agree with TRBD2. Germline V lookup: CDR1 MNHEY, CDR2 SVGEGT. With 6 bases clipped from V and 2 bases from J, the junction kept 5 bases outside the gene matches. There are 14 residues in the CDR3. CDR3 residues: CASSMTSGAYEQYF. DNA of the CDR3: TGTGCCAGCAGCATGACTAGCGGCGCCTACGAGCAGTACTTC.